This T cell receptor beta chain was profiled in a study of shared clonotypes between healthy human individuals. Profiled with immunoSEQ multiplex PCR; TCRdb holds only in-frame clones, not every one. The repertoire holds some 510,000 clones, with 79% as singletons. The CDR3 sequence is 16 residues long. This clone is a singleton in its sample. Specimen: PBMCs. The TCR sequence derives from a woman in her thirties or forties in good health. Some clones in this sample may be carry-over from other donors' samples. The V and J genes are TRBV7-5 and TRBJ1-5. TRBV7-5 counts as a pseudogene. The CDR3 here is CVRSSRGRTSNQPQHF. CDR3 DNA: TGTGTCAGAAGCAGTCGGGGGAGAACTAGCAATCAGCCCCAGCATTTT.